The rows below give T cell receptor beta chains drawn from one sample of a study of blood T cell repertoires in COVID-19. The method was immunoSEQ multiplex PCR; TCRdb's version includes in-frame clones alone and lacks a portion of them. The sample has around 96,000 clones; 90% to 95% are singletons. Sequencing input: peripheral blood. The receptors come from a human donor with active COVID-19. The donor label of this sample is uncertain. CDR3s include the opening cysteine and the closing phenylalanine or tryptophan. D genes are given only for firm matches. Size is stated for part of the rows, as once, few or many counts, or as a class when the clone is expanded.

j_call d_call cdr3_length clone_size v_call cdr3_aa cdr3_nt
TRBJ1-2 NA 12 NA TRBV7-2 CASSPGTVFDTF TGTGCCAGCAGCCCCGGGACTGTTTTTGACACCTTC
TRBJ2-3 NA 16 NA TRBV4-1 CASSQEVFAGADTQYF TGCGCCAGCAGCCAAGAGGTGTTTGCCGGGGCAGATACGCAGTATTTT
TRBJ2-4 TRBD1 15 NA TRBV18 CASSQQGTTKNIQYF TGTGCCAGCTCACAACAGGGGACGACCAAAAACATTCAGTACTTC
TRBJ2-3 TRBD1 13 NA TRBV19 CAASEGTVYTQYF TGTGCCGCCTCAGAGGGGACAGTGTATACGCAGTATTTT
TRBJ2-2 NA 13 NA TRBV9 CASSVVQTGELFF TGTGCCAGCAGCGTAGTCCAGACCGGGGAGCTGTTTTTT
TRBJ2-3 TRBD1 16 NA TRBV18 CASSPGTGTLTDTQYF TGTGCCAGCTCACCAGGGACAGGGACCCTCACAGATACGCAGTATTTT
TRBJ2-1 NA 14 NA TRBV4-1 CASSQEIQGNEQFF TGCGCCAGCAGCCAAGAGATACAGGGCAATGAGCAGTTCTTC
TRBJ1-2 TRBD1 15 NA TRBV4-1 CASSQVGTGDRSYTF TGCGCCAGCAGCCAAGTTGGGACAGGCGATCGGAGCTACACCTTC
TRBJ1-1 NA 12 NA TRBV29-1 CSVSRGGAEAFF TGCAGCGTTTCCCGCGGAGGGGCTGAAGCTTTCTTT
TRBJ2-5 TRBD1 14 once TRBV25-1 CASSEDRMEETQYF TGTGCCAGCAGTGAGGACAGGATGGAAGAGACCCAGTACTTC
TRBJ1-2 TRBD1 15 once TRBV27 CASSNGQGMNYGYTF TGTGCCAGCAGTAACGGACAGGGTATGAACTATGGCTACACCTTC
TRBJ1-6 TRBD1 22 NA TRBV6-2/TRBV6-3 CASSPKSGRDRGPSSYNSPLHF TGTGCCAGCAGCCCGAAGTCCGGCCGGGACAGGGGACCGAGCTCCTATAATTCACCCCTCCACTTT
TRBJ1-2 TRBD1 13 NA TRBV28 CASRTGVNYGYTF TGTGCCAGCCGGACAGGGGTTAACTATGGCTACACCTTC
TRBJ1-2 NA 13 NA TRBV5-1 CASSFGDSLFPDF TGCGCCAGCAGCTTTGGTGACAGCCTTTTTCCCGACTTC
TRBJ2-1 TRBD2 17 NA TRBV7-2 CASSPPAGGPSYNEQFF TGTGCCAGCAGCCCCCCCGCGGGAGGGCCCTCATACAATGAGCAGTTCTTC
TRBJ1-6 NA 16 NA TRBV7-6 CASSSQASTDNSPLHF TGTGCCAGCAGCTCACAAGCTAGTACGGATAATTCACCCCTCCACTTT
TRBJ1-2 NA 15 NA TRBV5-4 CASSLPGVTNYGYTF TGTGCCAGCAGCTTACCGGGGGTTACTAACTATGGCTACACCTTC
TRBJ2-1 NA 14 NA TRBV4-3 CASSQGGAPNEQFF TGCGCCAGCAGCCAAGGGGGCGCCCCCAATGAGCAGTTCTTC
TRBJ1-4 NA 14 NA TRBV11-3 CASSPQGTAEKLFF TGTGCCAGCAGCCCTCAGGGGACGGCTGAAAAACTGTTTTTT
TRBJ1-1 NA 16 NA TRBV5-4 CASSSPPAGWDTEAFF TGTGCCAGCAGCTCGCCCCCGGCAGGGTGGGACACTGAAGCTTTCTTT
TRBJ1-2 TRBD1 15 NA TRBV4-2 CASSQITGTADYYTF TGTGCCAGCAGCCAAATTACCGGGACAGCCGATTACTACACCTTC
TRBJ1-6 NA 15 NA TRBV2 CASTLYRDNNSPLHF TGTGCCAGCACTCTATACCGGGACAATAATTCACCCCTCCACTTT
TRBJ2-7 NA 17 few TRBV5-4 CASSSRRSRDSSYEQYF TGTGCCAGCAGCTCGCGGCGGTCCCGAGACAGCTCCTACGAGCAGTACTTC
TRBJ1-5 NA 14 once TRBV19 CASSIELRNQPQHF TGTGCCAGTAGTATAGAACTCCGCAATCAGCCCCAGCATTTT
TRBJ2-7 NA 14 NA TRBV11-2 CASSHERGFYEQYF TGTGCCAGCAGCCACGAGAGGGGGTTCTACGAGCAGTACTTC
TRBJ2-7 TRBD1 13 NA TRBV29-1 CSVPGTASYEQYF TGCAGCGTCCCTGGGACAGCCTCCTACGAGCAGTACTTC
TRBJ1-6 TRBD1 15 NA TRBV5-4 CASSLRQGANSPLHF TGTGCCAGCAGCTTGCGGCAGGGGGCAAATTCACCCCTCCACTTT
TRBJ2-1 NA 17 NA TRBV5-6 CASSENTGYGTYNEQFF TGTGCCAGCAGCGAAAATACAGGGTATGGGACCTACAATGAGCAGTTCTTC
TRBJ2-3 TRBD1 18 once TRBV24-1 CATSASGQGAKISDTQYF TGTGCCACCAGTGCCTCAGGTCAGGGGGCAAAGATTTCAGATACGCAGTATTTT
TRBJ2-7 NA 15 NA TRBV6-5 CASSPRATGSHEQYF TGTGCCAGCAGTCCTCGGGCAACAGGGTCCCACGAGCAGTACTTC
TRBJ2-7 TRBD1 16 NA TRBV27 CASRLAGTGWVYEQYF TGTGCCAGCAGACTCGCCGGGACAGGGTGGGTATACGAGCAGTACTTC
TRBJ1-1 TRBD1 15 NA TRBV10-1 CASSEGTGMNTEAFF TGCGCCAGCAGTGAGGGGACAGGGATGAACACTGAAGCTTTCTTT
TRBJ2-1 TRBD1 16 NA TRBV12-5 CASGTPGTGGYNEQFF TGTGCTAGTGGGACACCCGGGACAGGGGGCTACAATGAGCAGTTCTTC
TRBJ2-2 TRBD1 15 NA TRBV28 CASSVTGMDTGELFF TGTGCCAGTTCCGTGACAGGGATGGACACCGGGGAGCTGTTTTTT
TRBJ2-7 NA 15 NA TRBV4-2 CASSQVESSSYEQYF TGTGCCAGCAGCCAAGTCGAGTCTAGCTCCTACGAGCAGTACTTC
TRBJ1-5 NA 16 NA TRBV7-8 CASSLEGKPRYQPQHF TGTGCCAGCAGCTTAGAGGGGAAACCCCGGTATCAGCCCCAGCATTTT
TRBJ2-5 NA 12 NA TRBV2 CASSRGQETQYF TGTGCCAGCAGCAGGGGTCAAGAGACCCAGTACTTC
TRBJ2-5 NA 16 NA TRBV5-1 CASSGGRQGRLETQYF TGCGCCAGCAGCGGCGGACGGCAGGGGCGTCTGGAGACCCAGTACTTC
TRBJ2-3 TRBD1 15 NA TRBV7-9 CASSLGDREGDTQYF TGTGCCAGCAGCTTAGGTGACAGGGAAGGAGATACGCAGTATTTT
TRBJ2-1 TRBD2 20 NA TRBV19 CASSKDLTPGGSPHDNEQFF TGTGCCAGTAGTAAGGACCTGACGCCGGGGGGGTCACCTCATGACAATGAGCAGTTCTTC
TRBJ2-7 TRBD1 15 NA TRBV5-1 CASSDGQGDSYEQYF TGCGCCAGCAGCGACGGACAGGGAGACTCCTACGAGCAGTACTTC